The entry that follows covers one T cell receptor (beta chain) sequence. Sequencing used immunoSEQ multiplex PCR; TCRdb keeps in-frame clones, though not all of them. The table lists about 4,700 clones, more than 60% of them singletons. The sample originates from a study of somatic mutations in cytotoxic T cells in rheumatoid arthritis. Germline CDR1 and CDR2: ENHRY and SYGVKD. V was cut by 8 bases and J by 8 bases, with 21 bases left in between. This CDR3 has 14 amino acids. This chain joins TRBV10-3 and TRBJ1-2; D is unresolved. This sequence was found in a man between 65 and 85 years old with rheumatoid arthritis. The sequencing input was CD8+ T cells sorted from blood. CDR3: CAIGRGPTEEGYTF. In DNA, the CDR3 is TGTGCCATCGGACGGGGTCCCACCGAGGAAGGCTACACCTTC.